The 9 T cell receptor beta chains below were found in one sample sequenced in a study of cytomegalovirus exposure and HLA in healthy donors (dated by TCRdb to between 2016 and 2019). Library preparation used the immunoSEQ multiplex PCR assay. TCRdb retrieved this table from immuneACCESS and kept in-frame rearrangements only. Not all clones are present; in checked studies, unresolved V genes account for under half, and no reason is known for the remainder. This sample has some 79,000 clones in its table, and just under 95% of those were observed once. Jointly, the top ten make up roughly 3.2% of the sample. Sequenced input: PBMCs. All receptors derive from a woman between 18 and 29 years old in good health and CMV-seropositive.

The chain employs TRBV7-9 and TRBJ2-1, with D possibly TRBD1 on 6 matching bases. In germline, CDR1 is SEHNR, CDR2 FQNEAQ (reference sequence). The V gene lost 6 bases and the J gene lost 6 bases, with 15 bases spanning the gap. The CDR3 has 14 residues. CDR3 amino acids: CASSRDTGPNEQFF. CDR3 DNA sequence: TGTGCCAGCAGTCGGGACACGGGCCCCAATGAGCAGTTCTTC. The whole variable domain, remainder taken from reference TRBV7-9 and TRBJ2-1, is DTGVSQNPRHKITKRGQNVTFRCDPISEHNRLYWYRQTLGQGPEFLTYFQNEAQLEKSRLLSDRFSAERPKGSFSTLEIQRTEQGDSAMYLCASSRDTGPNEQFFGPGTRLTVL.

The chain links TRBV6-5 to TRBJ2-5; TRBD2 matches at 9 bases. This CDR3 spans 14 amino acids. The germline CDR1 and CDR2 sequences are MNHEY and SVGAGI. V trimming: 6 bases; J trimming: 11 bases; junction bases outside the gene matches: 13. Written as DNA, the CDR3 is TGTGCCAGCAGGGCTAGCGGGACCCACCGCCATCAGTACTTC. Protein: CASRASGTHRHQYF.

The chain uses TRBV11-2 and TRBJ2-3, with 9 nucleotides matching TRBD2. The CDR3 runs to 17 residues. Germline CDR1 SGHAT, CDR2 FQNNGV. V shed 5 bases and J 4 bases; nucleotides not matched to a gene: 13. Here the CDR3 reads CASSPGSLAGVSDTQYF. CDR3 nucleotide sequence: TGTGCCAGCAGCCCCGGGTCCTTAGCGGGGGTGTCAGATACGCAGTATTTT.

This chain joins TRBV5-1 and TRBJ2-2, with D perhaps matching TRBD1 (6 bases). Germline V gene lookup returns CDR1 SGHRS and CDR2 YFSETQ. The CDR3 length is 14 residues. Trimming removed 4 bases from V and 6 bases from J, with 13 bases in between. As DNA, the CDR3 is TGCGCCAGCAGCGGTAGCAGGGGTTCCGGGGAGCTGTTTTTT. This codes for CASSGSRGSGELFF.

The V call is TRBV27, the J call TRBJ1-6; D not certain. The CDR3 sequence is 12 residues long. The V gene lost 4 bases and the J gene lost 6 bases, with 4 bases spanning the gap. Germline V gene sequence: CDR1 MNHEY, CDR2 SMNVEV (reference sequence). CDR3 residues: CASSSFNSPLHF. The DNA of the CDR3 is TGTGCCAGCAGTTCTTTTAATTCACCCCTCCACTTT.

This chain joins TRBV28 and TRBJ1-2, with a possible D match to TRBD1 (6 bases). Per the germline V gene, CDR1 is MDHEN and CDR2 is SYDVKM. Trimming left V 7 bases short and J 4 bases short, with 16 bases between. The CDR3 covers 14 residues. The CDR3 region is CASIRAGDTYGYTF. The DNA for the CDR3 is TGTGCCAGCATTCGGGCAGGGGATACCTATGGCTACACCTTC.

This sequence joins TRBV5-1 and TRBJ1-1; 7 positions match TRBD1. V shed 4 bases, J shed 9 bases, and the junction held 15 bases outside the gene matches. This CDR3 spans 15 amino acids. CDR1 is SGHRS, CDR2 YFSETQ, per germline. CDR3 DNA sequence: TGCGCCAGCAGCCTCAACTCTCCCGGGACAGAACAAGCTTTCTTT. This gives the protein CASSLNSPGTEQAFF.

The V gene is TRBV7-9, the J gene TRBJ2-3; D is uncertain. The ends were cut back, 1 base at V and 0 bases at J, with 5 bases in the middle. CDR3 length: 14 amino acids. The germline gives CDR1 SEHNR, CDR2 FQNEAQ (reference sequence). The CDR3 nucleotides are TGTGCCAGCAGCTTAGACGGGAGCACAGATACGCAGTATTTT. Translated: CASSLDGSTDTQYF.

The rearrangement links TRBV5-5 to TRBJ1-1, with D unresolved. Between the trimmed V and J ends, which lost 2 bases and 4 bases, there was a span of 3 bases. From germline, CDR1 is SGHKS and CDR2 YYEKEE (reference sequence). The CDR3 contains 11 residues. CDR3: CASSFITEAFF. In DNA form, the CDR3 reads TGTGCCAGCAGCTTTATCACTGAAGCTTTCTTT.